This T cell receptor beta chain was identified during a study of blood T cell repertoires in COVID-19. Across the study: PBMCs, B-cell-depleted T cells, or T cells were the source of the cDNA or gDNA that made up the material.

Original handling: Amplification of reference gene primers provided the estimated nucleated cell counts. Using immunoSEQ multiplex PCR, the repertoire was profiled, and TCRdb retains in-frame clones only, with some absent. V, J and clone size are those of that table, while D and trimming were read from the DNA. The sample contains 100,000 to 150,000 clones, 85% of which appear only once. V was pared by 5 bases and J by 8 bases, with 10 bases of the junction left unmatched. The CDR3 runs to 14 residues. Germline V gene sequence: CDR1 MGHDK, CDR2 SYGVNS. The V call is TRBV25-1, the J call TRBJ1-2; 8 nucleotides align to TRBD1. Material for sequencing was peripheral blood. This TCR was sampled from a man at least 80 years old with active or convalescent COVID-19. The CDR3 bases are TGTGCCAGCAGTAACCAACAGGGGGGGGTCGGCTACACCTTC. Its protein is CASSNQQGGVGYTF.